This TCR beta chain was sequenced during a study of identical twins. Using its own MiXCR run on the 5' RACE reads, TCRdb lists one record per CDR3 protein. The sample holds fewer than 350,000 distinct CDR3 sequences, 6.5% to 9.5% seen once. This clonotype has a count of ten or more. The CDR3 spans 16 residues. Germline assignment: CDR1 LGHNA and CDR2 YNFKEQ. The V segment lost 0 bases and the J segment 4 bases; nucleotides outside the gene matches: 3. These data also formed part of another study, on yellow fever vaccine responses in identical twins.

The sample was memory (CD45RO+) T cells sorted from blood. The TCR comes from a woman aged 18-29 years in good health. The rearrangement uses TRBV4-2 and TRBJ2-3; TRBD2 matches 11 bases. The CDR3 bases are TGTGCCAGCAGCCAAGAGGCTAGCGGGGGGTCAGATACGCAGTATTTT. It specifies CASSQEASGGSDTQYF.